The 14 T cell receptor beta chains reported below all come from one sample, sequenced in a study of blood T cells in healthy people across ages (dated by TCRdb to the mid-2010s). The method was 5' RACE. TCRdb records Illumina HiSeq 2500 as the sequencer. A second about 7 to 11 cycle PCR used a sample-barcoded 5' primer and a J-beta primer mix. The public reads were reanalyzed by TCRdb: fastp trimming at Q25, MiXCR alignment, in-frame beta chains only. Identical CDR3 proteins give one entry, which carries the most common genes and DNA. This sample comprises fewer than 1,200,000 distinct CDR3 sequences, under 30% of them detected only once. Less than 0.75% of the sample lies in the top ten. This same sample was also taken into another study, of T cells of mothers and their children.

The sequenced material came from blood. The receptors were gathered from a girl between 2 and 10 years old in good health.

This clonotype has ten or more counts. One end of the junction does not line up with germline, which may come from a read error. The chain employs TRBV5-1 and TRBJ2-1; the match to TRBD1 covers 7 bases. In germline, CDR1 is SGHRS, CDR2 YFSETQ. The length of the CDR3 is 12 residues. The CDR3 DNA sequence: TGTGCCAGCAGTTTGACAGGGTATGAGCAGTTCTTC. Its protein product is CASSLTGYEQFF.

This clonotype appeared a few times. This chain links TRBV7-9 with TRBJ1-4; the D is unclear. Germline CDR1 is SEHNR and CDR2 is FQNEAQ (reference sequence). V was shortened by 1 base and J by 6 bases, with 9 bases between the two germline ends. CDR3 length: 14 residues. The CDR3 nucleotides read TGTGCCAGCAGCTTAGGTGGTGCAGATGAAAAACTGTTTTTT. This codes for CASSLGGADEKLFF. Looking up the rest from reference TRBV7-9 and TRBJ1-4 gives the full variable domain: DTGVSQNPRHKITKRGQNVTFRCDPISEHNRLYWYRQTLGQGPEFLTYFQNEAQLEKSRLLSDRFSAERPKGSFSTLEIQRTEQGDSAMYLCASSLGGADEKLFFGSGTQLSVL.

This clonotype was recorded once. This rearrangement joins TRBV29-1 to TRBJ1-1; no firm D call. The CDR3 is 12 amino acids. In germline, CDR1 is SQVTM, CDR2 ANQGSEA. V dropped 4 bases and J dropped 8 bases, with 14 bases sitting between them. The CDR3 is CSVGDGLGEAFF. The CDR3 DNA reads TGCAGCGTTGGAGACGGGCTCGGAGAAGCTTTCTTT.

The gene calls are TRBV27 and TRBJ2-1; 9 bases agree with TRBD1. V lost 0 bases to trimming and J lost 6 bases; unmatched junction nucleotides: 3. The length of the CDR3 is 15 residues. The germline gives CDR1 MNHEY, CDR2 SMNVEV (reference sequence). The CDR3 reads CASSLSRDRVNEQFF. CDR3 nucleotides: TGTGCCAGCAGTTTATCTAGGGACAGGGTCAATGAGCAGTTCTTC.

The CDR3 reads CSVAITGEQETQYF. CDR3 sequence (DNA): TGCAGCGTCGCGATTACAGGGGAGCAAGAGACCCAGTACTTC. This chain uses TRBV29-1 with TRBJ2-5; TRBD1 agrees at 7 bases. This CDR3 has 14 amino acids. J was trimmed by 2 bases and V by 6 bases; bases with no gene match: 9. Germline-derived CDR1 and CDR2 are SQVTM and ANQGSEA.

V and J are TRBV27 and TRBJ2-3; D is undetermined. The germline V gene has CDR1 MNHEY and CDR2 SMNVEV (reference sequence). The CDR3 totals 12 residues. The ends were cut back, 6 bases at V and 5 bases at J, with 9 bases in the middle. CDR3 residues: CASSRERDTQYF. The CDR3 DNA sequence: TGTGCCAGCAGCCGAGAACGAGATACGCAGTATTTT.

This clonotype came up once. This chain uses TRBV28 with TRBJ2-2; D ambiguous. This CDR3 spans 14 amino acids. Germline CDR1 reads MDHEN; CDR2 reads SYDVKM. The V end lost 4 bases, the J end lost 6 bases, and 12 bases lay between the germline ends. CDR3 region: CASSSPEYPGELFF. The DNA of the CDR3 is TGTGCCAGCAGTTCCCCGGAGTATCCCGGGGAGCTGTTTTTT. The complete variable domain, with remaining parts taken from reference TRBV28 and TRBJ2-2, reads DVKVTQSSRYLVKRTGEKVFLECVQDMDHENMFWYRQDPGLGLRLIYFSYDVKMKEKGDIPEGYSVSREKKERFSLILESASTNQTSMYLCASSSPEYPGELFFGEGSRLTVL.

This chain joins TRBV14 and TRBJ2-2; D gene unclear. Germline assignment: CDR1 SGHDN and CDR2 FVKESK. The CDR3 length is 14 residues. Trimming cost V 0 bases and J 8 bases, with 10 bases left between them. Here the CDR3 DNA reads TGTGCCAGCAGCCAAGATTCGGAGACGGGGGAGCTGTTTTTT. Translating it yields CASSQDSETGELFF.

A few counts support this clonotype. The chain couples TRBV20-1 to TRBJ2-2; 7 bases match TRBD1. The CDR3 totals 14 residues. The ends lost 3 bases at V and 5 bases at J; junction bases unmatched: 6. Per germline, CDR1 DFQATT and CDR2 SNEGSKA (reference sequence). The CDR3 nucleotides are TGCAGTGCTAGGTCCAGGGGGTGGACCGGGGAGCTGTTTTTT. This codes for CSARSRGWTGELFF.

The chain combines TRBV6-6 with TRBJ1-1; no firm D call. V lost 9 bases to trimming and J lost 7 bases, with 12 bases between them. The CDR3 length is 11 residues. Germline loops: CDR1 MNHNY, CDR2 SVGAGI (reference sequence). The CDR3 region is CASLRQSEAFF. As DNA, the CDR3 is TGTGCCAGTTTACGGCAGAGTGAAGCTTTCTTT.

This clonotype showed up just a few times. The chain is built from TRBV7-3 and TRBJ2-6, with 11 bases identical to TRBD2. The CDR3 is made up of 18 amino acids. The V gene's germline CDR1 is SGHTA and CDR2 FQGTGA. With V trimmed by 1 base and J by 2 bases, 4 bases remained unmatched. The CDR3 DNA sequence: TGTGCCAGCAGCTTAATGGTAGCGGGAGGGCCTGGGGCCAACGTCCTGACTTTC. This translates into CASSLMVAGGPGANVLTF.

In its sample, this clonotype was seen a few times. V gene TRBV12-3 or TRBV12-4 combines with J gene TRBJ1-3; TRBD1 matches at 7 bases. V dropped 5 bases and J dropped 0; count of bases not matched to a gene: 10. The CDR3 contains 17 residues. Here the CDR3 DNA reads TGTGCCAGCAGTCTACGGAACAGGGGATACTCTGGAAACACCATATATTTT. Translation: CASSLRNRGYSGNTIYF.

This clonotype was found a few times. CDR3 nucleotide sequence: TGTGCCAGCAGTGAAGCGTTTGGCTACAATGAGCAGTTCTTC. Its translation is CASSEAFGYNEQFF. V is TRBV2 and J is TRBJ2-1; D unclear. CDR3 size: 14 residues. CDR1 SNHLY and CDR2 FYNNEI come from the germline V gene. Trimming removed 0 bases at V and 3 bases at J, with 6 bases between. Combining the CDR3 with reference TRBV2 and TRBJ2-1 gives the whole variable domain EPEVTQTPSHQVTQMGQEVILRCVPISNHLYFYWYRQILGQKVEFLVSFYNNEISEKSEIFDDQFSVERPDGSNFTLKIRSTKLEDSAMYFCASSEAFGYNEQFFGPGTRLTVL.

The V call is TRBV5-1, the J call TRBJ2-7; D call uncertain. Germline V gives CDR1 SGHRS, CDR2 YFSETQ. CDR3 size: 14 residues. V dropped 1 base and J dropped 3 bases, with 11 bases sitting between them. CDR3 region: CASSLNRRVYEQYF. The CDR3 region has the DNA TGCGCCAGCAGCTTGAATCGAAGGGTCTACGAGCAGTACTTC.